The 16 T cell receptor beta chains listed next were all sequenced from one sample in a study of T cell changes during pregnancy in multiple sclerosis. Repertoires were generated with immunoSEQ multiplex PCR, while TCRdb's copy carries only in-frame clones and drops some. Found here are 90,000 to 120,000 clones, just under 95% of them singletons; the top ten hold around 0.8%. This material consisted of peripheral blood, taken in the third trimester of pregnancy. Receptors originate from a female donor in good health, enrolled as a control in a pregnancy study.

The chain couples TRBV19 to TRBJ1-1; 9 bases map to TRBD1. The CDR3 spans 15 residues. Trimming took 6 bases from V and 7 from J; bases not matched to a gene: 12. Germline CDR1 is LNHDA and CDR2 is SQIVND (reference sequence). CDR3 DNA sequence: TGTGCCAGTAGATATGGGACAGGGCCGACAAATGAAGCTTTCTTT. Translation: CASRYGTGPTNEAFF.

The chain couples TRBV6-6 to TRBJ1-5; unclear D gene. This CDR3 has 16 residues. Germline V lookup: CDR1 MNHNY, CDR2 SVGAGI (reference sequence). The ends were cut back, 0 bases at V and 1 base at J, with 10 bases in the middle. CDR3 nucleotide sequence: TGTGCCAGCAGTTACTCGAACCTAATAAGCAATCAGCCCCAGCATTTT. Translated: CASSYSNLISNQPQHF.

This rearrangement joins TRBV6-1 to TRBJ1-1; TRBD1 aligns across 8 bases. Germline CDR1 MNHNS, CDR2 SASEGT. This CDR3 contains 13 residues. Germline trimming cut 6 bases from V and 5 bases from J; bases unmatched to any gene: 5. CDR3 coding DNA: TGTGCCAGCAGCCCGGACAGGGAAACTGAAGCTTTCTTT. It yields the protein CASSPDRETEAFF.

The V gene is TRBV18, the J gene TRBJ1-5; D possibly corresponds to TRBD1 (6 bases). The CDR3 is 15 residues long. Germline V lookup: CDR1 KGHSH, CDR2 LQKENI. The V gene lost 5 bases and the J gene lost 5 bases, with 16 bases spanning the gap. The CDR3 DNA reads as TGTGCCAGCTCAGCGAATCAGGGGACCGATCAGCCCCAGCATTTT. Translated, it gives CASSANQGTDQPQHF.

CDR3 region: CASSIRGNTEAFF. The CDR3 DNA follows: TGTGCCAGTAGTATAAGGGGGAACACTGAAGCTTTCTTT. The chain recombines TRBV19 with TRBJ1-1; a possible D gene is TRBD1 (5 bases). Between the trimmed V and J ends, which lost 2 bases and 1 base, there was a span of 5 bases. CDR1 is LNHDA, CDR2 SQIVND, per germline (reference sequence). The CDR3 extends over 13 amino acids. Together with reference TRBV19 and TRBJ1-1, the CDR3 gives the full variable domain: DGGITQSPKYLFRKEGQNVTLSCEQNLNHDAMYWYRQDPGQGLRLIYYSQIVNDFQKGDIAEGYSVSREKKESFPLTVTSAQKNPTAFYLCASSIRGNTEAFFGQGTRLTVV.

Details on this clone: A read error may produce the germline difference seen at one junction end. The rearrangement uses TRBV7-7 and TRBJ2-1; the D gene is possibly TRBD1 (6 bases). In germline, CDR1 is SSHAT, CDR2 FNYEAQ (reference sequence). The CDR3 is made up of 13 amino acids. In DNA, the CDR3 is TGTGCTAGCAGCTCTCCACCAGGGGATGAGCAGTTCTTC. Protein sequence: CASSSPPGDEQFF.

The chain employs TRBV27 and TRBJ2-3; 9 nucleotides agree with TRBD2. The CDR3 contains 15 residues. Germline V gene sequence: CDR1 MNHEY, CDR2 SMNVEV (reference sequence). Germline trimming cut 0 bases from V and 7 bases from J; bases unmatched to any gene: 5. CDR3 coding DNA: TGTGCCAGCAGTTTATCGGGCGGGGGGGCTTATACGCAGTATTTT. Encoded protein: CASSLSGGGAYTQYF.

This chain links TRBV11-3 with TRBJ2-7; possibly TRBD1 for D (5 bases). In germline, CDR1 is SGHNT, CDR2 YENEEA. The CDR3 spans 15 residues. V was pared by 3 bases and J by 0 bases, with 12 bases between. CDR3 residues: CASSLGQGSSYEQYF. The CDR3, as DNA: TGTGCCAGCAGCTTGGGTCAGGGCAGCTCCTACGAGCAGTACTTC.

The CDR3 spells CASSEPSTEAFF. CDR3 bases: TGTGCCAGCAGTGAACCGAGCACTGAAGCTTTCTTT. V and J are TRBV6-1 and TRBJ1-1; no definite D call. With 2 bases removed from V and 4 bases from J, the gap between germline ends came to 5 bases. The CDR3 is made up of 12 amino acids. Germline CDR1 reads MNHNS; CDR2 reads SASEGT.

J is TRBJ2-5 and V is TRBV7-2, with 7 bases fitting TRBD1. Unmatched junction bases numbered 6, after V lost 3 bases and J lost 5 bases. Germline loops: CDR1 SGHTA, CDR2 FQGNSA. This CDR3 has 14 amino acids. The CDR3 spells CASSLGTARETQYF. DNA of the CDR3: TGTGCCAGCAGCTTGGGGACAGCTCGGGAGACCCAGTACTTC. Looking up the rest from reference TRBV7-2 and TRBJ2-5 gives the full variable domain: GAGVSQSPSNKVTEKGKDVELRCDPISGHTALYWYRQSLGQGLEFLIYFQGNSAPDKSGLPSDRFSAERTGGSVSTLTIQRTQQEDSAVYLCASSLGTARETQYFGPGTRLLVL.

CDR3 nucleotides: TGTGCCAGCAGCTTCGGGGGACTCGAGAACACCGGGGAGCTGTTTTTT. Residues: CASSFGGLENTGELFF. This chain connects TRBV7-8 to TRBJ2-2; weak D call: TRBD2 (6 bases). V was clipped by 3 bases and J by 1 base, with 12 bases between them. Germline-derived CDR1 and CDR2 are SGHVS and FQNEAQ. The length of the CDR3 is 16 residues.

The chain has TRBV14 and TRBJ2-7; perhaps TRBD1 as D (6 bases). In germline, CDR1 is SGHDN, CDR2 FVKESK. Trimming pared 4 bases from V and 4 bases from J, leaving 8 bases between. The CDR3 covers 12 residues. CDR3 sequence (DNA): TGTGCCAGCAGCCTTCAGGGGTACGAGCAGTACTTC. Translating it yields CASSLQGYEQYF.

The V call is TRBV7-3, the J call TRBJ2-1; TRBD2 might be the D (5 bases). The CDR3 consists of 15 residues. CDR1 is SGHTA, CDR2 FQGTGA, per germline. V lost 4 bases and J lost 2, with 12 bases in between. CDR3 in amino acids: CASSSQPGAYNEQFF. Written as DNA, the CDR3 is TGTGCCAGCAGCTCTCAACCCGGGGCCTACAATGAGCAGTTCTTC.

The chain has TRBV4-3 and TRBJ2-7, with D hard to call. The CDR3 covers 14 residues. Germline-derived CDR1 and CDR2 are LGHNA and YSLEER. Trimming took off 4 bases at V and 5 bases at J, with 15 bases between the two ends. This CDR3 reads CASSRQSLVDEQYF. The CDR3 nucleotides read TGCGCCAGCAGCCGGCAGTCCCTGGTGGACGAGCAGTACTTC.

The CDR3 loop is CASSLARRTDQETQYF. The DNA of the CDR3 is TGTGCCAGCAGCTTAGCTCGTAGGACAGATCAAGAGACCCAGTACTTC. V and J are TRBV11-1 and TRBJ2-5, with a weak D call TRBD1 (6 bases). The CDR3 loop spans 16 amino acids. V was cut by 0 bases and J by 2 bases, with 13 bases left in between. The germline V gene has CDR1 SGHAT and CDR2 FQDESV (reference sequence). Full variable domain (outside the CDR3, taken from reference TRBV11-1 and TRBJ2-5): EAEVAQSPRYKITEKSQAVAFWCDPISGHATLYWYRQILGQGPELLVQFQDESVVDDSQLPKDRFSAERLKGVDSTLKIQPAELGDSAMYLCASSLARRTDQETQYFGPGTRLLVL.

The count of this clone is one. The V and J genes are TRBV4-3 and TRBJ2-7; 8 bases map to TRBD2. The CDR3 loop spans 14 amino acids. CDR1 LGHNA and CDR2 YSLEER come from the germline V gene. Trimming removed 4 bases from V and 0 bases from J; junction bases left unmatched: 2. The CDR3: CASSPGTSSYEQYF. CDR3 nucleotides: TGCGCCAGCAGCCCCGGGACTAGCTCCTACGAGCAGTACTTC.